Given below is one T cell receptor (beta chain) in context. Its antigen is still unknown. These data are taken from a study of T-cell memory formation after mild COVID-19. TCR alpha and TCR beta cDNA libraries carrying sample barcodes and UMIs were produced by 5'RACE using constant-segment primers. TCRdb reprocessed the 5' RACE reads with MiXCR, giving one entry per CDR3 protein. The data show roughly 62,000 distinct CDR3 sequences, 9.3% seen once. V trimming: 2 bases; J trimming: 6 bases; junction bases outside the gene matches: 8. CDR1 and CDR2 (germline): SGHVS, FQNEAQ. This CDR3 has 16 amino acids. Study-wide results and caveats: Clones that got smaller from day 15 to 85 had even CD4/CD8, while clones growing later tipped toward CD4+. Cross-reactive memory seemingly joined, as some responding clones were found in pre-infection memory. Contracting CD4+ clones sat mainly in CM and EM; CD8+ in EMRA.

This clonotype was obtained from a man between 18 and 35 years old who had mild COVID-19 (a few samples of this study predate the infection). Cell type and time point are not known. The sequenced material came from PBMCs or a T cell subset sorted from them (not recorded which). The V and J genes are TRBV7-8 and TRBJ2-3; TRBD2 matches 10 bases. The CDR3, as DNA: TGTGCCAGCAGCTTACGTCTAGCGGGGGAAGGGGATACGCAGTATTTT. Its translation: CASSLRLAGEGDTQYF.